One and the same sample provided the 23 T cell receptor beta chains below, sequenced in a study of T-cell memory formation after mild COVID-19. Each CDR3 protein is one row after TCRdb ran MiXCR on the 5' RACE reads. Here the sample spans 350,000 to 400,000 distinct CDR3 sequences, 20% to 25% being singletons. The sample was PBMCs or a T cell subset sorted from them (not recorded which). The receptors were gathered from an adult woman who had mild COVID-19 (a few samples of this study predate the infection). Cell type and time point are not known.

This clonotype was counted between two and nine times. The chain links TRBV5-1 to TRBJ2-5, with D possibly being TRBD2 (7 bases). V dropped 0 bases and J dropped 5 bases, with 20 bases sitting between them. CDR1 and CDR2 from the germline V gene are SGHRS and YFSETQ. CDR3 size: 17 residues. CDR3 region: CASSLALPAGAWETQYF. DNA of the CDR3: TGCGCCAGCAGCTTGGCTCTCCCGGCGGGGGCCTGGGAGACCCAGTACTTC.

The sample holds a few counts of this clonotype. This chain joins TRBV25-1 and TRBJ2-4; 7 nucleotides align to TRBD2. Germline values: CDR1 MGHDK, CDR2 SYGVNS. The CDR3 sequence is 13 residues long. V was pared by 3 bases and J by 8 bases, with 4 bases of the junction left unmatched. As DNA, the CDR3 is TGTGCCAGCAGTGAGCCAGGGAGGGACATTCAGTACTTC. Protein sequence: CASSEPGRDIQYF.

This clonotype came up many times. This chain links TRBV5-4 with TRBJ2-5, with 8 bases identical to TRBD2. Trimming at V came to 5 bases and at J to 8 bases, leaving 8 bases not matched to a gene. This CDR3 region has 13 residues. Germline V lookup: CDR1 SGHNT, CDR2 YYREEE (reference sequence). This CDR3 reads CASSKAGVNTQYF. The CDR3 coding sequence is TGTGCCAGCAGTAAAGCGGGAGTGAATACCCAGTACTTC.

The J gene is TRBJ1-2, the V gene TRBV7-9; D is unresolved. Trimming removed 2 bases at V and 5 bases at J, with 15 bases between. CDR1 SEHNR and CDR2 FQNEAQ come from the germline V gene (reference sequence). The CDR3 runs 15 residues. The CDR3 reads CASSLTTSGGYGYTF. CDR3 in DNA: TGTGCCAGCAGCTTAACGACATCGGGCGGGTATGGCTACACCTTC.

The chain links TRBV7-2 to TRBJ1-1, with D unresolved. The CDR3 loop spans 14 amino acids. CDR1 is SGHTA and CDR2 is FQGNSA in the germline V gene. V was clipped by 1 base and J by 0 bases, with 6 bases between them. Here the CDR3 reads CASSLGNMNTEAFF. The CDR3 nucleotides read TGTGCCAGCAGCTTAGGCAACATGAACACTGAAGCTTTCTTT.

This clonotype has only a few counts. The chain combines TRBV5-1 with TRBJ2-5; no reliable D call. V lost 0 bases, J lost 3 bases, and 9 bases lay in between. Germline V gives CDR1 SGHRS, CDR2 YFSETQ. This CDR3 has 14 amino acids. The DNA for the CDR3 is TGCGCCAGCAGCTTGGGGTCGGGCGAAGAGACCCAGTACTTC. Protein sequence: CASSLGSGEETQYF.

The V gene is TRBV6-6, the J gene TRBJ2-7; the D is unclear. Germline V lookup: CDR1 MNHNY, CDR2 SVGAGI (reference sequence). The CDR3 has 12 residues. The V end lost 7 bases, the J end lost 5 bases, and 12 bases lay between the germline ends. CDR3 nucleotide sequence: TGTGCCAGCACCCGGTCGGGCGACGAGCAGTACTTC. This gives the protein CASTRSGDEQYF.

The V and J genes are TRBV4-3 and TRBJ1-6; 10 positions agree with TRBD1. Germline V gene lookup returns CDR1 LGHNA and CDR2 YSLEER. Germline trimming cut 0 bases from V and 8 bases from J; bases unmatched to any gene: 7. This CDR3 contains 17 residues. The CDR3 DNA sequence: TGCGCCAGCAGCCAAGACCTCCTCGGGACAGGGGATTCACCCCTCCACTTT. Translated, it gives CASSQDLLGTGDSPLHF.

This clonotype was seen at least ten times. V is TRBV30 and J is TRBJ1-5; 8 bases agree with TRBD1. Trimming cost V 0 bases and J 8 bases; bases outside gene matches: 3. Germline loops: CDR1 GTSNPN, CDR2 SVGIG (reference sequence). The CDR3 runs to 13 residues. CDR3 region: CAWSVSGGKPQHF. The CDR3 nucleotides read TGTGCCTGGAGTGTATCAGGGGGCAAGCCCCAGCATTTT.

The V gene is TRBV11-3, the J gene TRBJ1-1; D ambiguous. The CDR3 spans 14 residues. The V end lost 4 bases, the J end lost 5 bases, and 14 bases lay between the germline ends. Germline V CDR1 and CDR2: SGHNT, YENEEA. The CDR3: CASSWQAAGTEAFF. CDR3 DNA sequence: TGTGCCAGCAGCTGGCAGGCGGCAGGTACTGAAGCTTTCTTT.

This clonotype has only a few counts. The V and J genes are TRBV6-5 and TRBJ2-1; 7 bases are shared with TRBD2. The germline V gene has CDR1 MNHEY and CDR2 SVGAGI. This CDR3 has 16 amino acids. Losses at the gene ends were 0 bases for V and 4 bases for J; bases not matched to a gene: 6. The CDR3 nucleotides are TGTGCCAGCAGTTACTCGATCCGAGCGGGGTACAATGAGCAGTTCTTC. It specifies CASSYSIRAGYNEQFF.

A few counts support this clonotype. V is TRBV15 and J is TRBJ2-1, with TRBD1 as a possible D gene (6 bases). The CDR3 has 14 amino acids. The V and J ends lost 0 bases and 9 bases respectively, with 12 bases between them. Germline-derived CDR1 and CDR2 are LNHNV and YYDKDF (reference sequence). The CDR3 is CATSREWAGVEQFF. CDR3 DNA sequence: TGTGCCACCAGCAGAGAATGGGCAGGGGTTGAGCAGTTCTTC.

The V call is TRBV3-1, the J call TRBJ2-7; D possibly corresponds to TRBD2 (6 bases). V gave up 4 bases and J gave up 6 bases, with 10 bases separating them. This CDR3 has 12 amino acids. Germline values: CDR1 LGHDT, CDR2 YNNKEL (reference sequence). CDR3 in DNA: TGTGCCAGCAGCCGCGGGACCGGCGAGCAGTACTTC. It encodes CASSRGTGEQYF.

V and J are TRBV4-3 and TRBJ2-7; 9 nucleotides match TRBD1. The J segment lost 2 bases and the V segment lost 3 bases, leaving 5 bases of the junction unmatched. In germline, CDR1 is LGHNA, CDR2 YSLEER. The CDR3 runs to 15 residues. The DNA for the CDR3 is TGCGCCAGCAGCCAGGGGACAGGGCTTACCTACGAGCAGTACTTC. Its protein is CASSQGTGLTYEQYF.

The table lists this clonotype with a few counts. V and J are TRBV20-1 and TRBJ2-5; D is uncertain. The ends were cut back, 4 bases at V and 5 bases at J, with 11 bases in the middle. From germline, CDR1 is DFQATT and CDR2 SNEGSKA (reference sequence). This CDR3 has 12 amino acids. The CDR3 DNA sequence: TGCAGTGCTAACCCAGTGTGGGAGACCCAGTACTTC. Translation: CSANPVWETQYF.

This clonotype was seen a handful of times. The chain uses TRBV29-1 and TRBJ2-3; TRBD1 agrees at 7 bases. The trim removed 8 bases at V and 0 bases at J, leaving 8 bases unmatched. This CDR3 is 14 amino acids long. Germline-derived CDR1 and CDR2 are SQVTM and ANQGSEA. The chain's CDR3 is CSSYRGASTDTQYF. The CDR3 nucleotides are TGCAGCTCATACAGGGGTGCAAGCACAGATACGCAGTATTTT.

This clonotype has at least ten counts. J is TRBJ2-1 and V is TRBV6-2 or TRBV6-3; D is possibly TRBD1 or TRBD2 (5 bases each). Trimming shortened V by 7 bases and J by 7 bases, and 14 bases separated the two germline ends. Germline V gene data show CDR1 as MNHEY and CDR2 as SVGEGT. The CDR3 extends over 13 amino acids. CDR3 sequence (DNA): TGTGCCAGCAAGGGGCTAGCCAAGAATGAGCAGTTCTTC. Its translation is CASKGLAKNEQFF.

This clonotype was detected a few times. J is TRBJ1-1 and V is TRBV5-1, with D perhaps matching TRBD1 (5 bases). Per the germline V gene, CDR1 is SGHRS and CDR2 is YFSETQ. The CDR3 is 19 residues long. Trimming pared 4 bases from V and 1 base from J, leaving 26 bases between. The CDR3 DNA follows: TGCGCCAGCAGCCCCCTGGGGGGGTTCGGGGGTAGATCGAACACTGAAGCTTTCTTT. This gives the protein CASSPLGGFGGRSNTEAFF.

V usage is TRBV7-9 and J usage is TRBJ1-1; 10 bases are a match to TRBD1. This CDR3 has 14 residues. V gave up 4 bases and J gave up 6 bases; unmatched junction bases: 5. The germline V gene has CDR1 SEHNR and CDR2 FQNEAQ (reference sequence). DNA of the CDR3: TGTGCCAGCAGCTCTGGGACAGGGGAATCTGAAGCTTTCTTT. This sequence encodes CASSSGTGESEAFF.

This clonotype has only a few counts. The chain is built from TRBV6-4 and TRBJ1-1, with D perhaps matching TRBD1 (6 bases). V was cut by 6 bases and J by 1 base, with 9 bases left in between. Looked up from germline, CDR1 is MRHNA and CDR2 is SNTAGT. This CDR3 region has 13 residues. CDR3 sequence (DNA): TGTGCCAGCAGGAAGGGGGAGAACACTGAAGCTTTCTTT. Translation: CASRKGENTEAFF.

The gene calls are TRBV27 and TRBJ2-7; 11 positions match TRBD1. Germline V gene sequence: CDR1 MNHEY, CDR2 SMNVEV (reference sequence). The CDR3 is 13 amino acids. J lost 3 bases, V lost 6 bases, and 1 base had no gene match. CDR3 DNA sequence: TGTGCCAGCAGGGGGACAGGGGGCTACGAGCAGTACTTC. Translating gives CASRGTGGYEQYF.

The chain uses TRBV7-9 and TRBJ2-7; D is ambiguous. This CDR3 comprises 15 residues. Trimming took 5 bases from V and 5 from J, leaving 19 bases between them. Germline CDR1 reads SEHNR; CDR2 reads FQNEAQ (reference sequence). The CDR3 DNA sequence: TGTGCCAGCAGCCCTCGGATAGGAACTCCGAACGAGCAGTACTTC. The encoded protein is CASSPRIGTPNEQYF.

This clonotype was detected a few times. V usage is TRBV6-5 and J usage is TRBJ2-6; D ambiguous. Trimming stripped 4 bases from V and 4 bases from J, with 8 bases between. The germline gives CDR1 MNHEY, CDR2 SVGAGI. CDR3 length: 14 amino acids. CDR3 protein: CASSSRGGANVLTF. The CDR3 DNA reads TGTGCCAGCAGTTCGCGAGGAGGGGCCAACGTCCTGACTTTC.